The rows below give T cell receptor beta chains drawn from one sample of a study of T cell repertoires in cytomegalovirus infection. TCRdb called the reads again in MiXCR, with one record for every CDR3 protein. This table holds hundreds of thousands of distinct CDR3 sequences, approximately 25% found once. Material for sequencing was CD8+ T cells from PBMCs. The receptors originated from a human donor in good health (CMV status not recorded). Some clones in this sample may be carry-over from other donors' samples. CDR3s include the opening cysteine and the closing phenylalanine or tryptophan. D genes are given only for firm matches. Clone size is stated in some rows and not others, as once, few, many or a class when expanded.

J gene,clone size,CDR3 length,V gene,D gene,CDR3 DNA,CDR3 protein
TRBJ2-2,NA,14,TRBV28,NA,TGTGCCAGCAGCACTCCCGGCTCTACCGGGGAGCTGTTTTTT,CASSTPGSTGELFF
TRBJ2-1,once,15,TRBV3-1,TRBD2,TGTGCCAGCACCTTCGGACTAGCGGAATACAATGAGCAGTTCTTC,CASTFGLAEYNEQFF
TRBJ1-4,many,16,TRBV7-6,NA,TGTGCCAGCAGCTTAGTGGGTCGCGATCCGAGTGAAAAACTGTTTTTT,CASSLVGRDPSEKLFF
TRBJ1-4,few,18,TRBV9,NA,TGTGCCAGCAGCGTAGAGGGAAGGGGAGCCGCAACTAATGAAAAACTGTTTTTT,CASSVEGRGAATNEKLFF
TRBJ2-1,NA,16,TRBV7-9,NA,TGTGCCAGCAGCTTAACAGAGGTAACTGCCTACAATGAGCAGTTCTTC,CASSLTEVTAYNEQFF
TRBJ2-1,many,16,TRBV10-3,TRBD2,TGTGCCATCAGGGGATTTGAGCGGGACGCCTACAATGAGCAGTTCTTC,CAIRGFERDAYNEQFF
TRBJ2-7,few,14,TRBV6-1,NA,TGTGCCAGCAGTCCACCGGGGTCCTCGGTCGAGCAGTACTTC,CASSPPGSSVEQYF
TRBJ2-3,NA,15,TRBV29-1,NA,TGCAGCGTTGTCCTCTACACAGAGAGCACAGATACGCAGTATTTT,CSVVLYTESTDTQYF
TRBJ2-3,few,13,TRBV19,TRBD1,TGTGCCAGTAGTTTAGTAGACAGGGCGGATTTGTATTTT,CASSLVDRADLYF
TRBJ2-7,NA,14,TRBV4-1,NA,TGCGCCAGCAGCCAAAAGAGCGGATCCTACGAGCAGTACTTC,CASSQKSGSYEQYF
TRBJ2-7,NA,14,TRBV7-9,TRBD1,TGTGCCAGCAGCGGCCACAGGGGACCTTACGAGCAGTACTTC,CASSGHRGPYEQYF
TRBJ2-2,few,13,TRBV29-1,NA,TGCAGCGCAACTAATCTCGGGACCGGGGAGCTGTTTTTT,CSATNLGTGELFF
TRBJ2-1,many,16,TRBV4-1,NA,TGCGCCAGCAGCCGTCAATTCACAGGGCAATACAATGAGCAGTTCTTC,CASSRQFTGQYNEQFF
TRBJ2-7,NA,13,TRBV18,NA,TGTGCCAGCTCACCAATGGGGGAGGTCGAGCAGTACTTC,CASSPMGEVEQYF
TRBJ1-2,NA,11,TRBV29-1,NA,TGCAGCGTTTACCCAGGGCCTGGCTACACCTTC,CSVYPGPGYTF
TRBJ2-3,NA,16,TRBV5-5,TRBD2,TGTGCCAGCAGCGCGGGAGGGCGGGGAGTCACAGATACGCAGTATTTT,CASSAGGRGVTDTQYF
TRBJ2-7,NA,14,TRBV6-5,NA,TGTGCCAGCAGTTACTCCTCGAGTACCTACGAGCCGTACTTC,CASSYSSSTYEPYF
TRBJ1-1,few,13,TRBV5-6,TRBD1,TGTGCCAGCAGCGTCTCAGGGGGCACTGAAGCTTTCTTT,CASSVSGGTEAFF
TRBJ1-2,few,12,TRBV6-2/TRBV6-3,TRBD1,TGTGCCAGCACTATGGACAGGGTCGGCTACACCTTC,CASTMDRVGYTF
TRBJ1-2,few,15,TRBV6-2/TRBV6-3,NA,TGTGCCAGCAGTCCGGGGAACTTATGGATCTATGGCTACACCTTC,CASSPGNLWIYGYTF
TRBJ1-2,NA,13,TRBV29-1,TRBD1,TGCAGCTGGTCCGAGCAGGGGGGCTATGGCTACACCTTC,CSWSEQGGYGYTF
TRBJ2-1,few,13,TRBV4-1,NA,TGCGCCAGCAGCCCAACAGGCAACCATGAGCAGTTCTTC,CASSPTGNHEQFF
TRBJ2-3,many,19,TRBV4-2,TRBD2,TGTGCCAGCAGCCAAGAGAATCTAGCGGGGGATTTAAGGACAGATACGCAGTATTTT,CASSQENLAGDLRTDTQYF
TRBJ1-1,NA,13,TRBV28,NA,TGTGCCAGCAGTTTCAGGGCCGCGACCGGGCCTTTCTTT,CASSFRAATGPFF
TRBJ1-1,NA,15,TRBV29-1,TRBD1,TGCAGCGTCCCCCCGGGACAGGGGGCGAACACTGAAGCTTTCTTT,CSVPPGQGANTEAFF
TRBJ1-2,NA,13,TRBV15,NA,TGTGCCACCCCGGGACCGCTACCGGGTGGCTACACCTTC,CATPGPLPGGYTF
TRBJ1-1,NA,14,TRBV7-9,TRBD1,TGTGCCAGCAGCCGTTTCGACAGGGGCACTGAAGCTTTCTTT,CASSRFDRGTEAFF
TRBJ2-2,few,16,TRBV19,NA,TGTGCCAGTAGTATACGCAGACACCAGAACACCGGGGAGCTGTTTTTT,CASSIRRHQNTGELFF
TRBJ1-1,NA,15,TRBV6-1,NA,TGTGCCAGCAGTTATTTTATGGGGGAGAACACTGAAGCTTTCTTT,CASSYFMGENTEAFF
TRBJ2-1,NA,17,TRBV7-9,TRBD2,TGTGCCAGCAGCGGTTCGACTAGCGGGGGGGCGGTTGATGAGCAGTTCTTC,CASSGSTSGGAVDEQFF
TRBJ1-2,NA,15,TRBV5-6,NA,TGTGCCAGCAGCGAAGCCTTGGGGCCTGACTATGGCTACACCTTC,CASSEALGPDYGYTF
TRBJ2-7,NA,13,TRBV6-2/TRBV6-3,NA,TGTGCCAGCAGTTACTCCAGGGCCTACGAGCAGTACTTC,CASSYSRAYEQYF
TRBJ2-1,many,15,TRBV7-3,TRBD2,TGTGCCAGCAGTTTCCCGGGACTAGGGATCCATGAGCAGTTCTTC,CASSFPGLGIHEQFF
TRBJ1-6,NA,16,TRBV6-2/TRBV6-3,NA,TGTGCCAGCAGTACCCCCGACAGAGAGGCATATTCACCCCTCCACTTT,CASSTPDREAYSPLHF
TRBJ2-1,NA,13,TRBV7-9,NA,TGTGCCAGTTTGGGAAACTCCTACAATGAGCAGTTCTTC,CASLGNSYNEQFF
TRBJ1-5,many,14,TRBV7-9,NA,TGTGCCAGCAGCCCAGACCAGGGAAATCAGCCCCAGCATTTT,CASSPDQGNQPQHF
TRBJ2-5,many,16,TRBV7-9,NA,TGTGCCAGCAGCTCAAACGGGCCTCAAGCCGGGCAGTCCCAGTACTTC,CASSSNGPQAGQSQYF
TRBJ2-1,NA,14,TRBV7-3,TRBD2,TGTGCCAGCAGCCGGCTAGCGGGGGCCAATGAGCAGTTCTTC,CASSRLAGANEQFF
TRBJ2-1,NA,16,TRBV4-3,NA,TGCGCCAGCAGCCAAGATTGGAACCAGGGACACAATGAGCAGTTCTTC,CASSQDWNQGHNEQFF
TRBJ2-1,NA,15,TRBV2,TRBD1,TGTGCCAGCAGCGGAACAGGGGTTGCCTACAATGAGCAGTTCTTC,CASSGTGVAYNEQFF
TRBJ1-2,few,13,TRBV29-1,NA,TGCAGCGTCCCAAAGGAAGGGGTCTATGGCTACACCTTC,CSVPKEGVYGYTF
TRBJ1-1,many,15,TRBV7-6,NA,TGTGCCAGCAGCTTAGATGATGGTTTGGACACTGAAGCTTTCTTT,CASSLDDGLDTEAFF
TRBJ2-3,NA,16,TRBV5-4,TRBD2,TGTGCCAGCAGCTCCTGGACTAGCGGGGGTGCAGATACGCAGTATTTT,CASSSWTSGGADTQYF
TRBJ1-2,NA,12,TRBV19,NA,TGTGCCAGTATGCCGTGGGGGCATGGCTACACCTTC,CASMPWGHGYTF
TRBJ1-2,NA,14,TRBV15,NA,TGTGCCACCAGCAGCGGCCAGGGCAACCATGGCTACACCTTC,CATSSGQGNHGYTF
TRBJ1-2,few,14,TRBV28,TRBD1,TGTGCCAGCAGTCGGGACAGGGGGCGGGATGGCTACACCTTC,CASSRDRGRDGYTF
TRBJ1-2,NA,12,TRBV29-1,NA,TGCAGCGTTGGATCGGGGGGGGATGGCTACACCTTC,CSVGSGGDGYTF
TRBJ1-1,NA,12,TRBV20-1,TRBD1,TGCAGTGCCTGGGACAGGGGCACTGAAGCTTTCTTT,CSAWDRGTEAFF
TRBJ2-3,few,16,TRBV7-2,TRBD2,TGTGCCAGCAGCTTAGTGGCGGGGGGGGGGTTAGATACGCAGTATTTT,CASSLVAGGGLDTQYF
TRBJ1-5,few,13,TRBV19,TRBD1,TGTGCCAGTAGTTCGGACAGGGGCAAGCCCCAGCATTTT,CASSSDRGKPQHF
TRBJ2-7,few,17,TRBV7-9,NA,TGTGCCAGCAGCTTAGCCCCTCAGGCGGGGCCGATGGGGGAGCAGTACTTC,CASSLAPQAGPMGEQYF
TRBJ1-5,many,13,TRBV19,NA,TGTGCCAGTAGTACCGGTCTCAATCAGCCCCAGCATTTT,CASSTGLNQPQHF
TRBJ2-1,many,12,TRBV6-2/TRBV6-3,TRBD1,TGTGCCAGCAGTACAGGGGGGCTTGAGCAGTTCTTC,CASSTGGLEQFF
TRBJ2-3,many,16,TRBV7-8,TRBD1,TGTGCCAGCAGCTTAGCGCTGACAGGGAGAACAGATACGCAGTATTTT,CASSLALTGRTDTQYF
TRBJ2-7,NA,14,TRBV20-1,TRBD1,TGCAGTGCGATCCCCGGGACAGGGGTCTACGAGCAGTACTTC,CSAIPGTGVYEQYF